This T cell receptor beta chain was retrieved from a study of human T cells and chemical hapten exposure. Whole-study findings and limits: Those TCRs sitting above 1 in 1000 frequency stayed the same with DPC sensitization. The donors suffered from alopecia, so their immune response may not match that of healthy people. Significantly greater numbers of large CDR3 similarity clusters came from expanded TCRs than from controls.

The V and J ends lost 1 base and 1 base respectively, with 10 bases between them. Germline CDR1 and CDR2: LNHDA and SQIVND (reference sequence). This CDR3 is built from 16 residues. About this clonotype: Its antigen is as yet unknown.

Regarding time point: patch test 2, 6 weeks after DPC sensitization. The sample's treatment: therapeutic diphenylcyclopropenone sensitization with weekly scalp DPC. Unseparated into fractions, whole blood served as the source from which total RNA was extracted. From the RACE reads, TCRdb called clonotypes with MiXCR, one entry per CDR3 protein. The top ten hold 2.5% to 4% of the sample, which has approximately 95,000 distinct CDR3 sequences, over 10% seen once. This TCR was recovered from a woman aged 40-49 years with alopecia areata. Some clones in this sample may be carry-over from other donors' samples. Sample: whole blood, taken in connection with sensitization to the hapten diphenylcyclopropenone (DPC). The gene calls are TRBV19 and TRBJ2-2, with a possible D match to TRBD1 (6 bases). CDR3 amino acids: CASSIVRGRNTGELFF. The DNA of the CDR3 is TGTGCCAGTAGTATAGTCAGGGGCAGGAACACCGGGGAGCTGTTTTTT.